Presented here are 27 T cell receptor beta chains from one specimen sequenced in a study of blood T cell repertoires in COVID-19. The assay was immunoSEQ multiplex PCR, and TCRdb's table has in-frame clones only and misses some. The table lists about 320,000 clones, around 86% of them singletons. Material: peripheral blood. The receptors derive from a woman aged 50 to 60 with acute or convalescent COVID-19.

The rearrangement uses TRBV5-5 and TRBJ2-3; 8 bases agree with TRBD1. V was pared by 1 base and J by 5 bases, with 3 bases of the junction left unmatched. Germline CDR1 is SGHKS and CDR2 is YYEKEE (reference sequence). The CDR3 spans 14 residues. This chain's CDR3 is CASSLNRGVDTQYF. The CDR3 region has the DNA TGTGCCAGCAGCTTGAACAGGGGGGTAGATACGCAGTATTTT.

The chain joins TRBV29-1 to TRBJ2-1; TRBD2 might be the D (5 bases). CDR3 length: 15 residues. CDR1 is SQVTM, CDR2 ANQGSEA, per germline. With 3 bases removed from V and 0 bases from J, the gap between germline ends came to 12 bases. In nucleotides, the CDR3 is TGCAGCGTTGATTTAAGACGGGGCTCCTACAATGAGCAGTTCTTC. Translating it yields CSVDLRRGSYNEQFF.

The chain employs TRBV7-9 and TRBJ2-3, with 7 bases lining up with TRBD1. Germline CDR1 reads SEHNR; CDR2 reads FQNEAQ (reference sequence). The V gene end was trimmed by 5 bases and the J gene end by 0 bases; junction bases not matched to a gene: 2. The CDR3 runs 14 residues. In DNA, the CDR3 is TGTGCCAGCAGCGCGGACAGGAGCACAGATACGCAGTATTTT. Translated, it gives CASSADRSTDTQYF.

This clone occurred a few times. The CDR3 protein is CASRRPQGAVQPQHF. DNA for the CDR3: TGTGCCAGCAGGCGGCCCCAGGGGGCGGTTCAGCCCCAGCATTTT. This chain connects TRBV28 to TRBJ1-5, with TRBD1 matching 8 bases. Germline CDR1 reads MDHEN; CDR2 reads SYDVKM. This CDR3 has 15 amino acids. After removal of 6 bases from V and 6 bases from J, the junction contained 10 bases not matched to a gene.

The sample holds one count of this clone. The rearrangement links TRBV5-6 to TRBJ2-7; possible D gene TRBD1, 5 bases. Per the germline V gene, CDR1 is SGHDT and CDR2 is YYEEEE. Trimming stripped 2 bases from V and 3 bases from J, with 21 bases between. This CDR3 contains 17 residues. CDR3 in DNA: TGTGCCAGCAGCTTTAGAGCTCAAACAGGAGTAGGCTACGAGCAGTACTTC. The encoded protein is CASSFRAQTGVGYEQYF.

This sequence joins TRBV9 and TRBJ2-7, with 11 bases that match TRBD1. The germline gives CDR1 SGDLS, CDR2 YYNGEE. There are 17 residues in the CDR3. The V segment lost 3 bases and the J segment 3 bases; nucleotides outside the gene matches: 11. The CDR3 DNA sequence: TGTGCCAGCAGCGCCGAGAGAGGGACAGGGGGAGGCTACGAGCAGTACTTC. Its protein is CASSAERGTGGGYEQYF.

The chain uses TRBV28 and TRBJ2-7, with 11 bases fitting TRBD1. This CDR3 contains 15 residues. The germline V gene encodes CDR1 MDHEN and CDR2 SYDVKM. The V segment lost 2 bases and the J segment 7 bases; nucleotides outside the gene matches: 7. The CDR3 protein is CASSLPDRGRGEQYF. CDR3 in DNA: TGTGCCAGCAGTTTACCGGACAGGGGGCGCGGGGAGCAGTACTTC.

V is TRBV19 and J is TRBJ1-2; 9 nucleotides line up with TRBD1. Germline lookup yields CDR1 LNHDA and CDR2 SQIVND (reference sequence). The ends lost 6 bases at V and 7 bases at J; junction bases unmatched: 9. This CDR3 comprises 14 residues. In DNA, the CDR3 is TGTGCCAGTAGGTCACAGGGGGCCTTCGGTGGCTACACCTTC. This translates into CASRSQGAFGGYTF.

The V gene is TRBV24-1, the J gene TRBJ2-2; 11 bases are a match to TRBD1. The CDR3 is made up of 19 amino acids. The V segment lost 6 bases and the J segment 2 bases; nucleotides outside the gene matches: 13. Germline V lookup: CDR1 KGHDR, CDR2 SFDVKD. This CDR3 is CATSPPGQGASVNTGELFF. CDR3 sequence (DNA): TGTGCCACCAGTCCACCCGGACAGGGGGCGTCGGTAAACACCGGGGAGCTGTTTTTT.

The chain has TRBV30 and TRBJ2-7, with 9 nucleotides matching TRBD1. V shed 1 base, J shed 5 bases, and the junction held 9 bases outside the gene matches. The germline CDR1 and CDR2 sequences are GTSNPN and SVGIG (reference sequence). The CDR3 contains 15 residues. This CDR3 is CAWSATGGILDEQYF. The CDR3 DNA reads as TGTGCCTGGAGTGCGACAGGGGGGATCCTTGACGAGCAGTACTTC. Supplemented by reference TRBV30 and TRBJ2-7, the full variable domain reads SQTIHQWPATLVQPVGSPLSLECTVEGTSNPNLYWYRQAAGRGLQLLFYSVGIGQISSEVPQNLSASRPQDRQFILSSKKLLLSDSGFYLCAWSATGGILDEQYFGPGTRLTVT.

The V gene is TRBV29-1, the J gene TRBJ2-3; D is unclear. Looked up from germline, CDR1 is SQVTM and CDR2 is ANQGSEA. V lost 0 bases, J lost 2 bases, and 9 bases lay in between. The CDR3 is made up of 14 amino acids. CDR3 nucleotides: TGCAGCGTTGAAGATCTCCCCCCCACAGATACGCAGTATTTT. Residues: CSVEDLPPTDTQYF.

Here the CDR3 reads CASSLNRAGTDTQYF. The CDR3 DNA is TGTGCCAGCTCATTAAACAGGGCCGGCACAGATACGCAGTATTTT. The chain carries TRBV18 and TRBJ2-3, with D tentatively TRBD1 (6 bases). This CDR3 is 15 amino acids long. Germline V gives CDR1 KGHSH, CDR2 LQKENI. The V end lost 5 bases, the J end lost 1 base, and 13 bases lay between the germline ends.

The genes are TRBV29-1 and TRBJ1-2; a possible D gene is TRBD1 (5 bases). Germline V CDR1 and CDR2: SQVTM, ANQGSEA. The CDR3 loop spans 17 amino acids. Trimming stripped 4 bases from V and 4 bases from J, with 25 bases between. The CDR3 nucleotides are TGCAGCGTTGGGCTCGGAGGGGCAGCCGACTATTTCTATGGCTACACCTTC. Protein product: CSVGLGGAADYFYGYTF.

The chain has TRBV7-2 and TRBJ2-2, with 9 bases lining up with TRBD1. Germline CDR1 SGHTA, CDR2 FQGNSA. The CDR3 has 18 residues. The V and J ends lost 2 bases and 4 bases, in that order; junction bases with no gene match: 11. This CDR3 is CASSLRLDRGLGTGELFF. CDR3 DNA sequence: TGTGCCAGCAGCTTACGTTTGGACAGGGGCCTAGGCACCGGGGAGCTGTTTTTT.

The V gene is TRBV28, the J gene TRBJ2-4; D gene uncertain. The V end lost 4 bases, the J end lost 0 bases, and 10 bases lay between the germline ends. From germline, CDR1 is MDHEN and CDR2 SYDVKM. The CDR3 consists of 15 residues. The CDR3 region has the DNA TGTGCCAGCAGTTCTCTGCAGGAAGCCAAAAACATTCAGTACTTC. Translated: CASSSLQEAKNIQYF.

V and J are TRBV12-3 or TRBV12-4 and TRBJ2-2; 9 nucleotides line up with TRBD2. Unmatched junction bases numbered 5, after V lost 5 bases and J lost 10 bases. The CDR3 covers 13 residues. CDR3 coding DNA: TGTGCCAGCAGTCCTAGCGGGGATGAGGAGCTGTTTTTT. Encoded protein: CASSPSGDEELFF.

The chain couples TRBV25-1 to TRBJ1-1, with D perhaps TRBD1 (5 bases). This CDR3 is built from 15 residues. V shed 2 bases and J shed 4 bases, with 14 bases lying between them. Germline V gene sequence: CDR1 MGHDK, CDR2 SYGVNS. The CDR3 region is CASSESRWGVTEAFF. CDR3 DNA sequence: TGTGCCAGCAGTGAAAGTAGATGGGGGGTCACTGAAGCTTTCTTT.

This clone occurred a few times. The chain has TRBV3-1 (or the pseudogene TRBV3-2) and TRBJ1-5; the match to TRBD1 covers 10 bases. The V and J ends lost 2 bases and 4 bases, in that order; junction bases with no gene match: 5. CDR3 length equals 16 residues. The germline V gene has CDR1 LGHDT and CDR2 YNNKEL (reference sequence). The CDR3 nucleotides are TGTGCCAGCAGCCAATGGGACAGGGGAAAAAATCAGCCCCAGCATTTT. Residues: CASSQWDRGKNQPQHF.

The chain recombines TRBV28 with TRBJ1-4; possible D gene TRBD1, 5 bases. Germline CDR1 reads MDHEN; CDR2 reads SYDVKM. The CDR3 has 14 residues. V was clipped by 7 bases and J by 4 bases, with 13 bases between them. CDR3 sequence (DNA): TGTGCCAGCACTAACAGGCAGCATAATGAAAAACTGTTTTTT. Its protein product is CASTNRQHNEKLFF.

The chain carries TRBV4-3 and TRBJ1-5; no reliable D call. This CDR3 has 14 residues. V lost 2 bases to trimming and J lost 3 bases, with 8 bases between them. CDR1 and CDR2 from the germline V gene are LGHNA and YSLEER. The CDR3 protein is CASSQMRVNQPQHF. Written as DNA, the CDR3 is TGCGCCAGCAGCCAAATGCGGGTCAATCAGCCCCAGCATTTT.

The rearrangement links TRBV7-9 to TRBJ1-2, with D possibly matching TRBD1 (6 bases). V gave up 5 bases and J gave up 9 bases, with 22 bases separating them. The CDR3 covers 15 residues. Germline CDR1 reads SEHNR; CDR2 reads FQNEAQ (reference sequence). In nucleotides, the CDR3 is TGTGCCAGCAGCCCAACGGTCGGCAGGGGTAATAGCTACACCTTC. This translates into CASSPTVGRGNSYTF.

The chain employs TRBV4-1 and TRBJ2-2; no reliable D call. There are 17 residues in the CDR3. The germline V gene has CDR1 MGHRA and CDR2 YSYEKL. Deletions cut 5 bases from V and 5 bases from J, with 21 bases between. Here the CDR3 DNA reads TGCGCCAGCAGCTCTCTCGACGGGTCCACCTCAACCGGGGAGCTGTTTTTT. It codes for CASSSLDGSTSTGELFF.

As regards this clone: Other DNA sequences of this sample code for an identical CDR3. The rearrangement joins TRBV19 to TRBJ1-5; a weak D match, TRBD1 (6 bases). The CDR3 is made up of 13 amino acids. Per germline, CDR1 LNHDA and CDR2 SQIVND (reference sequence). V lost 5 bases and J 4 bases, leaving 9 bases between the germline ends. CDR3 region: CASSRQGNQPQHF. CDR3 nucleotides: TGTGCCAGTAGTCGTCAGGGGAATCAGCCCCAGCATTTT.

The chain links TRBV6-5 to TRBJ1-5; D possibly corresponds to TRBD1 (5 bases). V lost 7 bases, J lost 5 bases, and 18 bases lay in between. The CDR3 contains 15 residues. Germline loops: CDR1 MNHEY, CDR2 SVGAGI. CDR3 in amino acids: CASTKGPSGDQPQHF. The CDR3 bases are TGTGCCAGCACTAAGGGGCCGAGTGGAGATCAGCCCCAGCATTTT.

The chain employs TRBV4-2 and TRBJ1-5; no reliable D call. Germline V gene sequence: CDR1 LGHNA, CDR2 YNFKEQ. V was trimmed by 1 base and J by 0 bases, leaving 10 bases between them. The length of the CDR3 is 16 residues. CDR3 sequence: CASSQGAGYSNQPQHF. In DNA, the CDR3 is TGTGCCAGCAGCCAAGGGGCGGGTTATAGCAATCAGCCCCAGCATTTT.

This clone was picked up many times. This rearrangement joins TRBV15 to TRBJ2-7; a weak D match, TRBD2 (5 bases). Between the trimmed V and J ends, which lost 9 bases and 5 bases, there was a span of 23 bases. The CDR3 has 15 amino acids. CDR1 LNHNV and CDR2 YYDKDF come from the germline V gene (reference sequence). The DNA for the CDR3 is TGTGCCACTACCGTTTCCCCAAGGGCGGGCCACGAGCAGTACTTC. This gives the protein CATTVSPRAGHEQYF.

The chain is built from TRBV28 and TRBJ2-3, with D possibly TRBD1 on 6 matching bases. The CDR3 covers 16 residues. V lost 6 bases and J lost 4, with 20 bases in between. Germline CDR1 and CDR2: MDHEN and SYDVKM. CDR3 amino acids: CASRMRGSRAADTQYF. The CDR3 DNA sequence: TGTGCCAGCAGAATGAGGGGGTCCCGGGCCGCAGATACGCAGTATTTT.